The 28 T cell receptor beta chains presented below share a single source sample, sequenced in a study of blood T cell repertoires in COVID-19. The table came from immunoSEQ multiplex PCR; TCRdb's copy has only in-frame clones and leaves some out. The profile shows over 110,000 clones, 70% to 80% of them singletons. Input material: peripheral blood. The source is a man in his fifties or sixties with acute or convalescent COVID-19.

DNA of the CDR3: TGTGCCAGCAGCTTACTTCAGAGGAGCTCGTACGAGCAGTACTTC. Protein sequence: CASSLLQRSSYEQYF. The gene calls are TRBV7-2 and TRBJ2-7; D gene unclear. There are 15 residues in the CDR3. With 2 bases removed from V and 4 bases from J, the gap between germline ends came to 15 bases. Germline loops: CDR1 SGHTA, CDR2 FQGNSA. Using reference TRBV7-2 and TRBJ2-7 for the parts outside the CDR3, the full variable domain is GAGVSQSPSNKVTEKGKDVELRCDPISGHTALYWYRQSLGQGLEFLIYFQGNSAPDKSGLPSDRFSAERTGGSVSTLTIQRTQQEDSAVYLCASSLLQRSSYEQYFGPGTRLTVT.

At least ten counts were recorded for this clone. The chain joins TRBV28 to TRBJ2-7; TRBD2 agrees at 8 bases. This CDR3 has 14 amino acids. J gave up 6 bases and V 3 bases, and 7 bases lay outside the gene matches. Per germline, CDR1 MDHEN and CDR2 SYDVKM. The chain's CDR3 is CASSFPAGASEQYF. The CDR3 nucleotides are TGTGCCAGCAGTTTCCCAGCGGGAGCGTCCGAGCAGTACTTC.

The chain links TRBV28 to TRBJ1-2; 7 bases are shared with TRBD1. Germline V CDR1 and CDR2: MDHEN, SYDVKM. CDR3 length equals 13 residues. V dropped 4 bases and J dropped 8; count of bases not matched to a gene: 7. For the CDR3, the DNA is TGTGCCAGCAGTTCTACAGGGGCGAGCGGCTACACCTTC. Translation gives CASSSTGASGYTF.

The gene calls are TRBV5-1 and TRBJ1-4; 8 bases agree with TRBD1. In germline, CDR1 is SGHRS, CDR2 YFSETQ. The CDR3 covers 15 residues. The J segment lost 8 bases and the V segment lost 0 bases, leaving 6 bases of the junction unmatched. CDR3 protein: CASSLEAGGKEKLFF. CDR3 nucleotide sequence: TGCGCCAGCAGCTTGGAGGCAGGGGGCAAGGAAAAACTGTTTTTT.

V usage is TRBV20-1 and J usage is TRBJ1-1, with 7 bases that match TRBD1. The V gene's germline CDR1 is DFQATT and CDR2 SNEGSKA (reference sequence). The CDR3 covers 16 residues. With V trimmed by 3 bases and J by 8 bases, 18 bases remained unmatched. Here the CDR3 DNA reads TGCAGTGCTAGTCTTCCCCGGACAGGCCTTTGGACGGAAGCTTTCTTT. It translates to CSASLPRTGLWTEAFF.

Only one count was recorded for this clone. This sequence joins TRBV2 and TRBJ1-2; D is unclear. Germline values: CDR1 SNHLY, CDR2 FYNNEI. This CDR3 is 14 amino acids long. V shed 0 bases and J shed 4 bases, with 9 bases lying between them. The CDR3 protein is CASSEARGFYGYTF. The CDR3 coding sequence is TGTGCCAGCAGTGAAGCGCGAGGGTTCTATGGCTACACCTTC. Full variable domain (rest looked up from reference TRBV2 and TRBJ1-2): EPEVTQTPSHQVTQMGQEVILRCVPISNHLYFYWYRQILGQKVEFLVSFYNNEISEKSEIFDDQFSVERPDGSNFTLKIRSTKLEDSAMYFCASSEARGFYGYTFGSGTRLTVV.

The CDR3 is CASSRAGQVETQYF. CDR3 sequence (DNA): TGTGCCAGCAGCCGTGCAGGGCAGGTTGAGACCCAGTACTTC. This rearrangement joins TRBV6-6 to TRBJ2-5, with D maybe TRBD1 (5 bases). The CDR3 spans 14 residues. Germline V gene sequence: CDR1 MNHNY, CDR2 SVGAGI (reference sequence). The V and J ends lost 6 bases and 5 bases respectively, with 16 bases between them.

The gene calls are TRBV28 and TRBJ1-2; no definite D call. Trimming cost V 5 bases and J 7 bases, with 14 bases left between them. The length of the CDR3 is 13 residues. CDR1 is MDHEN, CDR2 SYDVKM, per germline. CDR3 bases: TGTGCCAGCAGTCCCCCCCGCGAGGGTGGCTACACCTTC. Translated, it gives CASSPPREGGYTF.

The chain joins TRBV6-5 to TRBJ2-1, with 10 nucleotides matching TRBD1. CDR3 length: 14 amino acids. J was trimmed by 9 bases and V by 6 bases; bases with no gene match: 8. The V gene's germline CDR1 is MNHEY and CDR2 SVGAGI. The CDR3, as DNA: TGTGCCAGCAGGGAGACGGGACAGGGGAGTGAGCAGTTCTTC. As protein: CASRETGQGSEQFF.

CDR3 sequence (DNA): TGTGCCACCAGTGAGCTTACTAGCGGGACAGATACGCAGTATTTT. Translated, it gives CATSELTSGTDTQYF. The chain uses TRBV24-1 and TRBJ2-3; the match to TRBD2 covers 9 bases. The V and J ends lost 4 bases and 3 bases, in that order; junction bases with no gene match: 4. This CDR3 contains 15 residues. Per the germline V gene, CDR1 is KGHDR and CDR2 is SFDVKD.

This clone came up many times. The chain couples TRBV5-1 to TRBJ2-6, with 7 bases matching TRBD2. The CDR3 sequence is 16 residues long. V shed 8 bases and J 0 bases; nucleotides not matched to a gene: 8. Germline V lookup: CDR1 SGHRS, CDR2 YFSETQ. CDR3 sequence reads: CASHREGNSGANVLTF. The CDR3 DNA reads as TGCGCCAGTCATAGGGAGGGGAACTCTGGGGCCAACGTCCTGACTTTC.

The chain carries TRBV7-2 and TRBJ1-1; D unclear. The germline CDR1 and CDR2 sequences are SGHTA and FQGNSA. Trimming shortened V by 0 bases and J by 11 bases, and 13 bases separated the two germline ends. This CDR3 is built from 13 residues. CDR3 sequence reads: CASSLAMEQSAFF. Here the CDR3 DNA reads TGTGCCAGCAGCTTAGCGATGGAACAGTCGGCTTTCTTT.

This clone was found a few times. CDR3 nucleotides: TGTGCCAGCAGCCAGACAGGGAGGCCCACTGAAGCTTTCTTT. It is translated as CASSQTGRPTEAFF. The chain combines TRBV5-5 with TRBJ1-1; 7 nucleotides agree with TRBD1. This CDR3 comprises 14 residues. Germline CDR1 reads SGHKS; CDR2 reads YYEKEE (reference sequence). V lost 4 bases, J lost 4 bases, and 7 bases stayed unmatched.

The chain is built from TRBV9 and TRBJ2-3; no definite D call. The germline V and J ends were trimmed by 3 bases and 4 bases, with 9 bases remaining between them. Germline V lookup: CDR1 SGDLS, CDR2 YYNGEE. CDR3 length: 13 residues. The CDR3 region has the DNA TGTGCCAGCAGCGCCTTAGTCGCAGATACGCAGTATTTT. Translation: CASSALVADTQYF.

The CDR3: CASSPLRLAGNEQFF. CDR3 nucleotide sequence: TGTGCCAGCTCACCCCTGCGACTAGCGGGCAATGAGCAGTTCTTC. This chain links TRBV18 with TRBJ2-1, with 10 bases matching TRBD2. With 3 bases clipped from V and 6 bases from J, the junction kept 5 bases outside the gene matches. The CDR3 has 15 amino acids. Looked up from germline, CDR1 is KGHSH and CDR2 is LQKENI.

The chain links TRBV4-1 to TRBJ2-3, with 8 bases aligning to TRBD2. CDR3 length: 16 residues. V dropped 4 bases and J dropped 0; count of bases not matched to a gene: 6. Germline V CDR1 and CDR2: MGHRA, YSYEKL. CDR3 loop: CASSLYPSGSTDTQYF. The DNA for the CDR3 is TGCGCCAGCAGCCTCTACCCTAGCGGGAGCACAGATACGCAGTATTTT.

This sequence joins TRBV29-1 and TRBJ2-1, with D perhaps matching TRBD1 (7 bases). CDR1 and CDR2 (germline): SQVTM, ANQGSEA. This CDR3 is 14 amino acids long. The germline V and J ends were trimmed by 8 bases and 2 bases, with 16 bases remaining between them. CDR3 bases: TGCAGCACCACAGGGGCGGGAACCTACAATGAGCAGTTCTTC. This sequence encodes CSTTGAGTYNEQFF.

The chain couples TRBV28 to TRBJ2-1; tentatively, D is TRBD1 (6 bases). The CDR3 length is 13 residues. Looked up from germline, CDR1 is MDHEN and CDR2 is SYDVKM. V was clipped by 6 bases and J by 4 bases, with 10 bases between them. The DNA for the CDR3 is TGTGCCAGCAGCCGGGACATGTACAATGAGCAGTTCTTC. This encodes CASSRDMYNEQFF.

Points on this clone: The sample has other DNA sequences that encode this CDR3 too. The chain joins TRBV30 to TRBJ1-1; D remains unclear. Trimming removed 0 bases from V and 2 bases from J, with 7 bases in between. This CDR3 contains 13 residues. Germline values: CDR1 GTSNPN, CDR2 SVGIG (reference sequence). CDR3: CAWSVNRNTEAFF. DNA for the CDR3: TGTGCCTGGAGTGTTAACAGAAACACTGAAGCTTTCTTT.

This chain uses TRBV18 with TRBJ2-1; the match to TRBD2 covers 15 bases. J was trimmed by 7 bases and V by 3 bases; bases with no gene match: 4. The CDR3 runs to 16 residues. CDR1 is KGHSH and CDR2 is LQKENI in the germline V gene. The CDR3: CASSPLGLAGGNEQFF. The CDR3 DNA sequence: TGTGCCAGCTCACCCCTGGGACTAGCGGGAGGTAATGAGCAGTTCTTC.

The rearrangement joins TRBV12-3 or TRBV12-4 to TRBJ1-6, with D uncertain. CDR3 size: 13 residues. V lost 6 bases and J lost 7, with 10 bases in between. The CDR3 DNA reads TGTGCCAGCAGGGAGGTTTACAATTCACCCCTCCACTTT. It yields the protein CASREVYNSPLHF.

Only a few counts were recorded for this clone. The rearrangement links TRBV6-6 to TRBJ1-1; TRBD1 might be the D (6 bases). In germline, CDR1 is MNHNY, CDR2 SVGAGI (reference sequence). The CDR3 is 12 residues long. Trimming stripped 6 bases from V and 11 bases from J, with 16 bases between. The CDR3 protein is CASRPFQGSAFF. The CDR3 coding sequence is TGTGCCAGCAGACCCTTCCAGGGGTCTGCTTTCTTT.

The gene calls are TRBV27 and TRBJ2-1, with D unclear. The V end lost 7 bases, the J end lost 5 bases, and 18 bases lay between the germline ends. The CDR3 is 15 residues long. Germline lookup yields CDR1 MNHEY and CDR2 SMNVEV (reference sequence). The CDR3 loop reads CASTFTPVNHNEQFF. For the CDR3, the DNA is TGTGCCAGCACCTTTACTCCGGTGAACCACAATGAGCAGTTCTTC.

J is TRBJ2-7 and V is TRBV7-8, with a weak D call TRBD2 (5 bases). Germline lookup yields CDR1 SGHVS and CDR2 FQNEAQ. V lost 1 base and J lost 1, with 8 bases in between. The CDR3 sequence is 14 residues long. The CDR3 sequence is CASSLGGLSYEQYF. The DNA for the CDR3 is TGTGCCAGCAGCTTAGGAGGACTTTCCTACGAGCAGTACTTC.

This clone came up once. The chain carries TRBV19 and TRBJ2-5; 10 nucleotides align to TRBD2. The CDR3 is 14 amino acids. Germline V gene sequence: CDR1 LNHDA, CDR2 SQIVND (reference sequence). V shed 5 bases and J 4 bases; nucleotides not matched to a gene: 4. This CDR3 is CASSQLAGSETQYF. CDR3 coding DNA: TGTGCCAGTAGTCAACTAGCGGGATCAGAGACCCAGTACTTC.

The chain combines TRBV24-1 with TRBJ1-1, with D maybe TRBD1 (5 bases). The V gene's germline CDR1 is KGHDR and CDR2 SFDVKD. The CDR3 contains 14 residues. Trimming stripped 2 bases from V and 10 bases from J, with 16 bases between. The CDR3 region has the DNA TGTGCCACCAGTGATTCTTCAGGGTTTGGCGGAGCTTTCTTT. Protein sequence: CATSDSSGFGGAFF.

This chain connects TRBV19 to TRBJ2-3; D unclear. With 3 bases removed from V and 0 bases from J, the gap between germline ends came to 10 bases. The CDR3 extends over 15 amino acids. CDR1 LNHDA and CDR2 SQIVND come from the germline V gene (reference sequence). CDR3 sequence (DNA): TGTGCCAGTAGTATCGTGGGCCCTAGCACAGATACGCAGTATTTT. Its protein product is CASSIVGPSTDTQYF.

The chain employs TRBV20-1 and TRBJ2-5, with a weak D call TRBD2 (5 bases). Trimming left V 3 bases short and J 5 bases short, with 16 bases between. The CDR3 length is 14 residues. Germline CDR1 and CDR2: DFQATT and SNEGSKA (reference sequence). This CDR3 is CSASRDSPGETQYF. CDR3 bases: TGCAGTGCTAGTCGCGACTCTCCGGGGGAGACCCAGTACTTC.